Given below is one T cell receptor beta chain in context. Sequence at one end of the junction differs from germline and may be a read error. The data are from a study of blood T cell repertoires in COVID-19. TCRdb's table, derived via immunoSEQ multiplex PCR, lists solely in-frame clones and lacks some. The data contain about 180,000 clones, approximately 85% of them seen just once; the ten biggest clones take up 5% to 8%. Enrollees, about 18 to 89 years old, lived in 24 US areas. Participants' own reports of clinical history determined their cohort assignment. Germline V gene sequence: CDR1 SSHAT, CDR2 FNYEAQ (reference sequence). The CDR3 length is 15 residues.

The sequence came from a man in his forties or fifties who had recovered from COVID-19. What was sequenced was PBMCs or T cells enriched from blood (not recorded which). The chain links TRBV7-7 to TRBJ2-7; no reliable D call. The CDR3 region is CASSFGLASTYEQYF. The CDR3, as DNA: TGTGCTAGCAGCTTCGGGTTAGCCAGTACCTACGAGCAGTACTTC.